In this sample, the clone carrying this T cell receptor (beta chain) turned up many times. What it binds is not known. This specimen belongs to a study of T cells in Graves' hyperthyroidism and ophthalmopathy. Study-wide findings and caveats: The authors' 13 V-J model separated ophthalmopathy from stable hyperthyroidism.

Researchers amplified the TCR beta CDR3 regions from RNA transcripts. A set of HTBI primers served as the primers for a first-round RT-PCR of the TCR CDR3. TCRdb fed the multiplex PCR reads into MiXCR, producing one record per CDR3 protein. The sample holds 160,000 or so distinct CDR3 sequences, over 7.5% seen once. Trimming removed 6 bases from V and 1 base from J; junction bases left unmatched: 8. Germline lookup yields CDR1 SGHRS and CDR2 YFSETQ. The CDR3 loop spans 16 amino acids. Sequenced: blood. The rearrangement uses TRBV5-1 and TRBJ2-3, with TRBD2 matching over 10 bases. This receptor was identified in a woman in her late teens or twenties with Graves' hyperthyroidism that later progressed to Graves' ophthalmopathy. The CDR3 is CASTDTGTSGTDTQYF. In DNA form, the CDR3 reads TGCGCCAGCACGGACACGGGGACTAGCGGCACAGATACGCAGTATTTT.